The rows below give T cell receptor beta chains drawn from one sample of a study of OX40 agonist ivuxolimab in advanced cancers. Sequencing was performed with immunoSEQ multiplex PCR; in TCRdb, only in-frame clones are kept and a portion is missing. The sample lists approximately 50,000 clones, approximately 84% occurring once. Material: CD4+ or CD8+ T cells sorted from blood, obtained in a trial of the OX40 agonist ivuxolimab. These receptors originate from an adult with an advanced solid tumor such as melanoma, head and neck, liver or kidney cancer. Both conserved end residues are trimmed from each CDR3. A D gene is named only where the DNA matches it firmly. Some rows have no size entry. The others give once, few or many, or a class for an expanded clone.

abundance,d_gene,v_gene,CDR3aa
.,TRBD1,TRBV10-2,ASRLSGTGATKNIQY
.,.,TRBV4-1,ASSQVFGTSYEQY
few,.,TRBV5-1,ASSQNAPGRIISTEAF
.,.,TRBV28,ASSTYNEQF
few,TRBD2,TRBV5-4,ASSHFLTSGNANEQF
.,TRBD1,TRBV7-8,ASSFGTGVSYEQY
.,.,TRBV19,ASSQNRLSGSGANVLT
few,TRBD1,TRBV7-2,ASSPGTATYNEQF
.,TRBD1,TRBV4-1,ASSHPGGGKTQY
few,.,TRBV29-1,SVEDQEGSYNEQF
.,.,TRBV7-9,ASSLRGDKLAKNIQY
.,TRBD1,TRBV19,ASWRQGATEAF
once,TRBD2,TRBV28,ASSPGTSGTGTQY
.,TRBD1,TRBV18,ASSPGQGEQPQH
once,.,TRBV5-1,ASSLGSGSATGELF
.,.,TRBV7-9,ASSSSNYGYT
.,.,TRBV4-1,ASSHPARQGKEKLF